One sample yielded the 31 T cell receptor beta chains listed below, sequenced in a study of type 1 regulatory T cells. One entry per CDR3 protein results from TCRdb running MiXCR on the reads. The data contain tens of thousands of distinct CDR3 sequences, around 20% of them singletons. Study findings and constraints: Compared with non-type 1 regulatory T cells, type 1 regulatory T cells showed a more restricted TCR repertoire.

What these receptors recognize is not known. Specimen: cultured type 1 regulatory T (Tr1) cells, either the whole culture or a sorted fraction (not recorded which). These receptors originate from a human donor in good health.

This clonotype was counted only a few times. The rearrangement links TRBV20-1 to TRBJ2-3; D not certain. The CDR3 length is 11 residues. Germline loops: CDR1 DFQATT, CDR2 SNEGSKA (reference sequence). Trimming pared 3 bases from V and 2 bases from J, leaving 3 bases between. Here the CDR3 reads CSARTTDTQYF. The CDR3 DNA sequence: TGCAGTGCTAGGACCACAGATACGCAGTATTTT.

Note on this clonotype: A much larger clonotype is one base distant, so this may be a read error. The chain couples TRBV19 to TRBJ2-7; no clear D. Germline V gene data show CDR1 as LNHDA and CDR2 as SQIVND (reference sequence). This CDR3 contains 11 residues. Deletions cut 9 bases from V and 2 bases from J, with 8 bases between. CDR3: CASRSTYEQYF. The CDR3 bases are TGTGCCAGCAGGAGTACCTACGAGCAGTACTTC.

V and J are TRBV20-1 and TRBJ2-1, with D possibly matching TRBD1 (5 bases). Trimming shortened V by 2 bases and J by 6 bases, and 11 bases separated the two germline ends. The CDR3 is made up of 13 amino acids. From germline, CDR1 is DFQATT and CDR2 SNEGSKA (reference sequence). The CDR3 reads CSARLAGRNEQFF. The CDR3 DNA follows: TGCAGTGCTAGATTAGCAGGGCGCAATGAGCAGTTCTTC.

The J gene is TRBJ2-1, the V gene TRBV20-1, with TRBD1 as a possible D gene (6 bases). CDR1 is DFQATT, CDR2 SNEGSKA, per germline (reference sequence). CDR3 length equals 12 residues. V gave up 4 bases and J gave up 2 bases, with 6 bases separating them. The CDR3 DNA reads TGCAGTGCTAACAGGGCCTACAATGAGCAGTTCTTC. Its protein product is CSANRAYNEQFF.

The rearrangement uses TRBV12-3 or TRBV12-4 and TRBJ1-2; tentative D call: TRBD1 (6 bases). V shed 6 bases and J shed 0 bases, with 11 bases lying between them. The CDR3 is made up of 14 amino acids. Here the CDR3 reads CASRLQGSNYGYTF. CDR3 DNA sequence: TGTGCCAGCAGGCTCCAGGGGTCTAACTATGGCTACACCTTC.

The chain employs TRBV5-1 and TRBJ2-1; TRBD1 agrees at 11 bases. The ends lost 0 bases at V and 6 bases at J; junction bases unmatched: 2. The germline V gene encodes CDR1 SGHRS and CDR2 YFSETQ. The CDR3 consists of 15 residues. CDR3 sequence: CASSLVGTGGNEQFF. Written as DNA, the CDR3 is TGCGCCAGCAGCTTGGTCGGGACAGGGGGCAATGAGCAGTTCTTC.

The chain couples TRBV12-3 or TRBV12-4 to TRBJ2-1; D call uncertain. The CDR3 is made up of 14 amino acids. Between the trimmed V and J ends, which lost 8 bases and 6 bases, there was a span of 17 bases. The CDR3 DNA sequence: TGTGCCAGCGGGGTAACCCACAAAACCAATGAGCAGTTCTTC. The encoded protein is CASGVTHKTNEQFF.

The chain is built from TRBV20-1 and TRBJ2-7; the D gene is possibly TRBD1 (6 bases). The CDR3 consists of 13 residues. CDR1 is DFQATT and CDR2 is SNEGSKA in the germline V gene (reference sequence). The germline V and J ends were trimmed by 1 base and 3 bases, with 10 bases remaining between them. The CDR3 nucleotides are TGCAGTGCTAGAGTGGCAGGGGTCTACGAGCAGTACTTC. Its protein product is CSARVAGVYEQYF.

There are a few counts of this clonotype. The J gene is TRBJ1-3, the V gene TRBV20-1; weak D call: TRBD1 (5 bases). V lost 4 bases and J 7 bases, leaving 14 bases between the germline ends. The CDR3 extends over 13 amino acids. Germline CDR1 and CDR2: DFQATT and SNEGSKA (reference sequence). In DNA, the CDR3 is TGCAGTGCTACGGACAACAGTGGTAACACCATATATTTT. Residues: CSATDNSGNTIYF.

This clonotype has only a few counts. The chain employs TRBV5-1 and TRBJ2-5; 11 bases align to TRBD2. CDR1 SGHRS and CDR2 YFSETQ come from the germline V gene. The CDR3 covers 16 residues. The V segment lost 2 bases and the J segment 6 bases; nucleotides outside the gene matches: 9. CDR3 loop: CASSLTSGSSTQTQYF. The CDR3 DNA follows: TGCGCCAGCAGCTTAACTAGCGGGAGTTCCACGCAGACCCAGTACTTC.

CDR3 in DNA: TGTGCCAGCAGTTTAAAGAAGGGGCAGGGAAGTCAGCCCCAGCATTTT. Its protein is CASSLKKGQGSQPQHF. The V and J genes are TRBV12-3 or TRBV12-4 and TRBJ1-5; D possibly corresponds to TRBD1 (5 bases). The CDR3 totals 16 residues. Trimming removed 2 bases from V and 6 bases from J, with 17 bases in between.

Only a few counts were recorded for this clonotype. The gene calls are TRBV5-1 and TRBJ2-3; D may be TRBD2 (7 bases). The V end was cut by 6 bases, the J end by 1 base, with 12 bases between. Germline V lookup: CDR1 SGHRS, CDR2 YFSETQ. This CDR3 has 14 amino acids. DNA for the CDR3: TGCGCCAGCAATTCGGGGGGCGGCACAGATACGCAGTATTTT. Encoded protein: CASNSGGGTDTQYF.

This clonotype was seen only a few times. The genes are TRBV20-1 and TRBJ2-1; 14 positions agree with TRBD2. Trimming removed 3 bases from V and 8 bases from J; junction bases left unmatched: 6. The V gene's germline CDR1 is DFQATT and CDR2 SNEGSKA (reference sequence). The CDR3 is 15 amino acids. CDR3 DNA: TGCAGTGCTAGGGGGACTAGCGGGAGAGAAGATGAGCAGTTCTTC. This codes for CSARGTSGREDEQFF.

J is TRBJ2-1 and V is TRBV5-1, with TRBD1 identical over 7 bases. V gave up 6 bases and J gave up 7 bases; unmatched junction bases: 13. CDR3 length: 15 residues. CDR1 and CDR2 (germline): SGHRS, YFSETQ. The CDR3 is CASKAPGGISNEQFF. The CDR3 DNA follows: TGCGCCAGCAAGGCGCCAGGGGGAATCTCAAATGAGCAGTTCTTC.

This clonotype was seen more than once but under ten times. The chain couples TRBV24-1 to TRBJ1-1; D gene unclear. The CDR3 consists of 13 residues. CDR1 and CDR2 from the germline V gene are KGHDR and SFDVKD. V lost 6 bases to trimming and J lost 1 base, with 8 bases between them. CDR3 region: CATSTQQNTEAFF. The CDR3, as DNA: TGTGCCACCAGTACACAGCAGAACACTGAAGCTTTCTTT.

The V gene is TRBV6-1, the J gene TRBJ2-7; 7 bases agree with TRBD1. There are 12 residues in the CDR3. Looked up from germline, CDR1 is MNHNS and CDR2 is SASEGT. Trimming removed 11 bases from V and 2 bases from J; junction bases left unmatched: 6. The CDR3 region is CASWTGPYEQYF. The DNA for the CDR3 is TGTGCCTCCTGGACAGGACCCTACGAGCAGTACTTC.

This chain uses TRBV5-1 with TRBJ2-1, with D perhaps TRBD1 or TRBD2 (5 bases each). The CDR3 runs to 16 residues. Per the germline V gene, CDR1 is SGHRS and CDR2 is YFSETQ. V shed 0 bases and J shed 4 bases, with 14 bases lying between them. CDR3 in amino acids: CASSLDGGTLYNEQFF. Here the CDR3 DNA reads TGCGCCAGCAGCTTGGATGGGGGAACTTTATACAATGAGCAGTTCTTC.

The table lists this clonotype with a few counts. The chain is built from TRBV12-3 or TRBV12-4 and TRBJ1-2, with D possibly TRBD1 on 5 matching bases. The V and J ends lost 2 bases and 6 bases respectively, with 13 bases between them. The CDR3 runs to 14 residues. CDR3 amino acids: CASSLTGTENGYTF. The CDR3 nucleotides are TGTGCCAGCAGTTTAACCGGGACGGAAAATGGCTACACCTTC.

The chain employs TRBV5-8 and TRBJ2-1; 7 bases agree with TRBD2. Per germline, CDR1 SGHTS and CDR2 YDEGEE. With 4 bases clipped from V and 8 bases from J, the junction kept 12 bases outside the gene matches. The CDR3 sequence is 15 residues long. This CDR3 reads CASSHRLAVRHEQFF. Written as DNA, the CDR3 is TGTGCCAGCAGCCACAGACTAGCAGTACGGCATGAGCAGTTCTTC. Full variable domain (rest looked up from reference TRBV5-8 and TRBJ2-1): EAGVTQSPTHLIKTRGQQATLRCSPISGHTSVYWYQQALGLGLQFLLWYDEGEERNRGNFPPRFSGRQFPNYSSELNVNALELEDSALYLCASSHRLAVRHEQFFGPGTRLTVL.

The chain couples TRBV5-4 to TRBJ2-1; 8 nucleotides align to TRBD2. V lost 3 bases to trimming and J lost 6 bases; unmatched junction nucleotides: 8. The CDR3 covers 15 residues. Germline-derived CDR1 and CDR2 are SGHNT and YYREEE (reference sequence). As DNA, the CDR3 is TGTGCCAGCAGCTCGGTACTAGCGGAGATCAATGAGCAGTTCTTC. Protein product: CASSSVLAEINEQFF.

The CDR3 loop reads CSAEDDGSSDIQYF. DNA for the CDR3: TGCAGTGCGGAAGATGACGGCTCATCGGACATTCAGTACTTC. V usage is TRBV20-1 and J usage is TRBJ2-4; D remains ambiguous. Trimming took 6 bases from V and 8 from J, leaving 20 bases between them. This CDR3 comprises 14 residues. CDR1 and CDR2 (germline): DFQATT, SNEGSKA (reference sequence).

Here the CDR3 reads CASSRRVGTGGPLSYEQYF. In nucleotides, the CDR3 is TGTGCCAGCAGCCGGAGAGTTGGGACAGGGGGACCCCTCTCCTACGAGCAGTACTTC. This rearrangement joins TRBV5-6 to TRBJ2-7; TRBD1 matches at 11 bases. The CDR3 spans 19 residues. CDR1 is SGHDT, CDR2 YYEEEE, per germline. V lost 4 bases and J lost 0; bases outside the gene matches: 15.

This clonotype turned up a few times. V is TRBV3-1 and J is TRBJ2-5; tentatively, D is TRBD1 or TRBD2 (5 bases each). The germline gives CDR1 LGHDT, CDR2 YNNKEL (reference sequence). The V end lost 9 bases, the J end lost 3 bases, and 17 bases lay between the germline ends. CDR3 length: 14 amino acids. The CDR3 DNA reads TGTGCCAGTACTAGGGCAGGGCTCGAAGAGACCCAGTACTTC. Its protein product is CASTRAGLEETQYF.

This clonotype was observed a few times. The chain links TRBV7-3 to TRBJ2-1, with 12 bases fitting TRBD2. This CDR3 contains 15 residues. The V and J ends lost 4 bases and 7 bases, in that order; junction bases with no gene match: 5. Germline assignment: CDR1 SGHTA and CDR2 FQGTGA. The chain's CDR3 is CASSSLAGGQNEQFF. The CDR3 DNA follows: TGTGCCAGCAGCTCGCTAGCGGGAGGGCAAAATGAGCAGTTCTTC.

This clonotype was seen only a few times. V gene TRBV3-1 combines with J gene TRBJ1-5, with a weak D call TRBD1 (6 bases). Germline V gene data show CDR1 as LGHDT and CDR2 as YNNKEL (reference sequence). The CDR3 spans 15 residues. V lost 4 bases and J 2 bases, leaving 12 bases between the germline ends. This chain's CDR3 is CASSRGGAGNQPQHF. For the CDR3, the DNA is TGTGCCAGCAGCCGCGGGGGGGCCGGCAATCAGCCCCAGCATTTT.

The CDR3 here is CASSNVETQYF. The CDR3 DNA reads as TGTGCCAGCAGCAACGTAGAGACCCAGTACTTC. V and J are TRBV21-1 and TRBJ2-5. TRBV21-1 constitutes a pseudogene. CDR3 length equals 11 residues.

The CDR3 is CSVESSGGSLVEQFF. The DNA for the CDR3 is TGCAGCGTTGAAAGTTCAGGCGGGAGTTTAGTTGAGCAGTTCTTC. The chain combines TRBV29-1 with TRBJ2-1, with 7 nucleotides matching TRBD2. The CDR3 totals 15 residues. The V segment lost 2 bases and the J segment 9 bases; nucleotides outside the gene matches: 13. The germline gives CDR1 SQVTM, CDR2 ANQGSEA.

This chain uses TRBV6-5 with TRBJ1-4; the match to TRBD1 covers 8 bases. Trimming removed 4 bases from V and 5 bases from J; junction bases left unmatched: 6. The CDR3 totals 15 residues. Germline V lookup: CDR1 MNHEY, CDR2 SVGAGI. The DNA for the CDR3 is TGTGCCAGCAGTTCCACTAGACAGGGGAATGAAAAACTGTTTTTT. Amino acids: CASSSTRQGNEKLFF.

CDR3 loop: CASSQDAGGPSTDTQYF. The CDR3 DNA follows: TGTGCCAGCAGCCAAGACGCCGGTGGCCCTAGCACAGATACGCAGTATTTT. The rearrangement links TRBV4-2 to TRBJ2-3; no reliable D call. This CDR3 is 17 amino acids long. Between the trimmed V and J ends, which lost 0 bases and 0 bases, there was a span of 13 bases. The germline gives CDR1 LGHNA, CDR2 YNFKEQ.

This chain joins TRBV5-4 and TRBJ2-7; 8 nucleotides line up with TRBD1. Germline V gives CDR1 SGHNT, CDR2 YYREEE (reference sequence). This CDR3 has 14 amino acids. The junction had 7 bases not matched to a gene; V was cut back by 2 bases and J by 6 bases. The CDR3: CASSLAQGAREQYF. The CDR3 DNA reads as TGTGCCAGCAGCTTAGCGCAGGGGGCGCGCGAGCAGTACTTC.

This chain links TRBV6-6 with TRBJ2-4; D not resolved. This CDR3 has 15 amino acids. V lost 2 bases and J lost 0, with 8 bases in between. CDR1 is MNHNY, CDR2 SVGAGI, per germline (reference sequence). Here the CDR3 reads CASSYMQLAKNIQYF. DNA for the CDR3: TGTGCCAGCAGTTACATGCAGCTAGCCAAAAACATTCAGTACTTC.